Listed here are 30 T cell receptor beta chains from one sample, sequenced in a study of T cell changes during pregnancy in multiple sclerosis (dated by TCRdb to 2018 to 2020). To prepare the library, the immunoSEQ multiplex PCR assay was applied. TCRdb re-hosts the immuneACCESS table, in-frame sequences only. Its copies lack some clones; in the studies checked, an unresolved V gene accounts for under half of them, and the cause for the rest is not known. Here the sample has 50,000 to 65,000 clones; under 95% occur a single time. The ten largest clones take up 3% to 4% of the sample. This sample comprised CD8+ T cells from peripheral blood mononuclear cells, obtained in the second trimester of pregnancy. Receptor source: a female donor with multiple sclerosis, enrolled in a pregnancy study.

The rearrangement uses TRBV7-6 and TRBJ2-2; TRBD2 might be the D (5 bases). V was cut by 8 bases and J by 1 base, with 8 bases left in between. This CDR3 region has 13 residues. Germline lookup yields CDR1 SGHVS and CDR2 FNYEAQ. The CDR3 here is CASPGKNTGELFF. The CDR3 nucleotides are TGTGCCAGCCCCGGGAAGAACACCGGGGAGCTGTTTTTT.

The chain is built from TRBV2 and TRBJ2-1, with D tentatively TRBD2 (5 bases). There are 16 residues in the CDR3. Trimming shortened V by 1 base and J by 5 bases, and 15 bases separated the two germline ends. Per the germline V gene, CDR1 is SNHLY and CDR2 is FYNNEI. The CDR3 loop reads CASSEVLGRPNNEQFF. The DNA for the CDR3 is TGTGCCAGCAGTGAAGTATTAGGGAGACCAAACAATGAGCAGTTCTTC.

The chain combines TRBV29-1 with TRBJ2-3; 7 bases line up with TRBD2. Germline CDR1 reads SQVTM; CDR2 reads ANQGSEA. The CDR3 totals 15 residues. V lost 3 bases to trimming and J lost 1 base; unmatched junction nucleotides: 7. CDR3 in amino acids: CSVEITSVGTDTQYF. The CDR3 region has the DNA TGCAGCGTTGAGATAACTAGCGTTGGCACAGATACGCAGTATTTT.

The rearrangement uses TRBV30 and TRBJ2-7; D may be TRBD2 (6 bases). The V gene's germline CDR1 is GTSNPN and CDR2 SVGIG (reference sequence). V was clipped by 5 bases and J by 4 bases, with 9 bases between them. This CDR3 comprises 11 residues. The CDR3 bases are TGTGCCTGGGGACGGGGGTACGAGCAGTACTTC. Amino acid sequence: CAWGRGYEQYF.

This chain connects TRBV27 to TRBJ1-1, with D possibly being TRBD1 (6 bases). The CDR3 loop spans 13 amino acids. Germline CDR1 and CDR2: MNHEY and SMNVEV (reference sequence). Trimming left V 5 bases short and J 7 bases short, with 14 bases between. The CDR3 DNA follows: TGTGCCAGCAGTGCACAGGGCATTCTTGAAGCTTTCTTT. Protein: CASSAQGILEAFF.

V is TRBV18 and J is TRBJ2-1, with 7 bases identical to TRBD2. Germline loops: CDR1 KGHSH, CDR2 LQKENI. There are 14 residues in the CDR3. The V and J ends lost 2 bases and 3 bases, in that order; junction bases with no gene match: 1. The CDR3 loop is CASSPGGGYNEQFF. CDR3 nucleotides: TGTGCCAGCTCACCAGGGGGGGGCTACAATGAGCAGTTCTTC.

V is TRBV7-9 and J is TRBJ1-2; 8 bases are a match to TRBD1. This CDR3 spans 17 amino acids. The junction had 13 bases not matched to a gene; V was cut back by 3 bases and J by 4 bases. The germline CDR1 and CDR2 sequences are SEHNR and FQNEAQ (reference sequence). The CDR3 DNA follows: TGTGCCAGCAGCTTGACAGGGGAGATGTGGGGGGCCTATGGCTACACCTTC. This encodes CASSLTGEMWGAYGYTF. The full variable domain, in which reference TRBV7-9 and TRBJ1-2 provide the parts outside the CDR3, is DTGVSQNPRHKITKRGQNVTFRCDPISEHNRLYWYRQTLGQGPEFLTYFQNEAQLEKSRLLSDRFSAERPKGSFSTLEIQRTEQGDSAMYLCASSLTGEMWGAYGYTFGSGTRLTVV.

V and J are TRBV5-1 and TRBJ2-1; D perhaps matches TRBD2 (5 bases). The germline V gene encodes CDR1 SGHRS and CDR2 YFSETQ. V lost 4 bases, J lost 0 bases, and 11 bases lay in between. The CDR3 covers 15 residues. CDR3 amino acids: CASSEDLSSYNEQFF. As DNA, the CDR3 is TGCGCCAGCAGCGAGGACTTGAGCTCCTACAATGAGCAGTTCTTC.

This clone was seen just once. CDR3 protein: CASSPRVAGVEDTQYF. The CDR3 nucleotides are TGTGCCAGCAGCCCCCGGGTAGCGGGAGTGGAAGATACGCAGTATTTT. The rearrangement uses TRBV7-6 and TRBJ2-3, with 9 bases that match TRBD2. This CDR3 is built from 16 residues. Losses at the gene ends were 5 bases for V and 5 bases for J; bases not matched to a gene: 11. Germline V gene sequence: CDR1 SGHVS, CDR2 FNYEAQ.

The chain is built from TRBV6-1 and TRBJ1-1; D is perhaps TRBD1 (6 bases). Germline loops: CDR1 MNHNS, CDR2 SASEGT. Trimming shortened V by 2 bases and J by 4 bases, and 14 bases separated the two germline ends. The CDR3 runs 15 residues. The CDR3 nucleotides are TGTGCCAGCAGTGAAACTACAGGGCCGGGCACTGAAGCTTTCTTT. Protein sequence: CASSETTGPGTEAFF.

The chain links TRBV28 to TRBJ2-5; TRBD2 is a possible D gene (5 bases). V was clipped by 6 bases and J by 2 bases, with 10 bases between them. The CDR3 totals 13 residues. Germline CDR1 MDHEN, CDR2 SYDVKM. CDR3 sequence: CASSVPGQETQYF. The DNA of the CDR3 is TGTGCCAGCAGCGTTCCGGGGCAAGAGACCCAGTACTTC.

The V call is TRBV28, the J call TRBJ1-5; perhaps TRBD1 as D (5 bases). The CDR3 has 17 residues. CDR1 is MDHEN, CDR2 SYDVKM, per germline. V lost 5 bases, J lost 3 bases, and 20 bases lay in between. The CDR3 DNA is TGTGCCAGCAGTCCACTCCGTGAGGACAAATACAATCAGCCCCAGCATTTT. Its protein is CASSPLREDKYNQPQHF.

Comment on this clone: The sample contains more than one DNA sequence encoding this CDR3. The chain combines TRBV6-5 with TRBJ1-1; the D gene is possibly TRBD1 (6 bases). This CDR3 is built from 14 residues. Germline-derived CDR1 and CDR2 are MNHEY and SVGAGI. The V end lost 0 bases, the J end lost 2 bases, and 7 bases lay between the germline ends. The CDR3 here is CASSYSRGNTEAFF. The CDR3 DNA sequence: TGTGCCAGCAGTTACTCCAGGGGTAACACTGAAGCTTTCTTT.

The chain combines TRBV19 with TRBJ2-1, with a tentative D call TRBD2 (7 bases). Trimming removed 0 bases at V and 5 bases at J, with 14 bases between. CDR1 is LNHDA, CDR2 SQIVND, per germline (reference sequence). There are 16 residues in the CDR3. The CDR3, as DNA: TGTGCCAGTAGTATAGATTGGGGGGGGCACCACAATGAGCAGTTCTTC. It specifies CASSIDWGGHHNEQFF.

J is TRBJ2-7 and V is TRBV13; possible D gene TRBD2, 7 bases. The germline gives CDR1 PRHDT, CDR2 FYEKMQ (reference sequence). The CDR3 runs to 14 residues. Trimming left V 8 bases short and J 3 bases short, with 17 bases between. CDR3 DNA: TGTGCCAGCGGGGGGGGCGCGAAGCTCTACGAGCAGTACTTC. It encodes CASGGGAKLYEQYF.

V gene TRBV10-2 combines with J gene TRBJ2-1, with D perhaps matching TRBD2 (5 bases). The CDR3 sequence is 13 residues long. Trimming took off 4 bases at V and 3 bases at J, with 7 bases between the two ends. Germline V CDR1 and CDR2: WSHSY, SAAADI. In DNA form, the CDR3 reads TGCGCCAGCAGTGGGACTGGCTACAATGAGCAGTTCTTC. Translating gives CASSGTGYNEQFF.

The V call is TRBV29-1, the J call TRBJ1-1; D not certain. The V gene's germline CDR1 is SQVTM and CDR2 ANQGSEA. V dropped 6 bases and J dropped 2 bases, with 19 bases sitting between them. CDR3 length: 15 amino acids. The CDR3 loop reads CSVDPLSSGNTEAFF. The CDR3 DNA sequence: TGCAGCGTGGATCCCCTGAGCTCAGGTAACACTGAAGCTTTCTTT.

The rearrangement uses TRBV4-1 and TRBJ2-7, with TRBD2 as a possible D gene (5 bases). The V gene lost 1 base and the J gene lost 3 bases, with 7 bases spanning the gap. This CDR3 has 13 amino acids. Germline V gives CDR1 MGHRA, CDR2 YSYEKL. This CDR3 reads CASSQVTNYEQYF. CDR3 nucleotide sequence: TGCGCCAGCAGCCAAGTGACTAACTACGAGCAGTACTTC.

About this clone: Other DNA sequences in the same sample also yield this CDR3. The chain has TRBV27 and TRBJ2-7; 9 bases agree with TRBD2. The CDR3 loop spans 13 amino acids. Germline lookup yields CDR1 MNHEY and CDR2 SMNVEV (reference sequence). V gave up 3 bases and J gave up 4 bases; unmatched junction bases: 1. In DNA, the CDR3 is TGTGCCAGCAGTTTGGGACTAGCTTACGAGCAGTACTTC. It translates to CASSLGLAYEQYF.

This chain uses TRBV6-1 with TRBJ1-1; 10 nucleotides match TRBD1. Germline V lookup: CDR1 MNHNS, CDR2 SASEGT. The junction had 10 bases not matched to a gene; V was cut back by 1 base and J by 11 bases. CDR3 size: 15 residues. CDR3 region: CASSEGPDRGLDAFF. DNA of the CDR3: TGTGCCAGCAGTGAAGGACCGGACAGGGGGTTGGACGCTTTCTTT.

CDR3 region: CASSLVGGPINEQFF. DNA of the CDR3: TGTGCCAGCAGCTTAGTGGGAGGGCCAATAAATGAGCAGTTCTTC. This chain uses TRBV7-9 with TRBJ2-1, with TRBD2 matching over 7 bases. The CDR3 extends over 15 amino acids. V lost 1 base to trimming and J lost 7 bases; unmatched junction nucleotides: 7. Germline V gene data show CDR1 as SEHNR and CDR2 as FQNEAQ (reference sequence).

The CDR3 here is CASSPRMWLAGVDIYEQYF. For the CDR3, the DNA is TGTGCCAGCTCCCCCAGAATGTGGCTAGCGGGAGTAGACATCTACGAGCAGTACTTC. V gene TRBV18 combines with J gene TRBJ2-7, with TRBD2 identical over 10 bases. V dropped 6 bases and J dropped 3; count of bases not matched to a gene: 20. The V gene's germline CDR1 is KGHSH and CDR2 LQKENI. The CDR3 is made up of 19 amino acids. Together with reference TRBV18 and TRBJ2-7, the CDR3 gives the full variable domain: NAGVMQNPRHLVRRRGQEARLRCSPMKGHSHVYWYRQLPEEGLKFMVYLQKENIIDESGMPKERFSAEFPKEGPSILRIQQVVRGDSAAYFCASSPRMWLAGVDIYEQYFGPGTRLTVT.

This clone was picked up a small number of times. The J gene is TRBJ2-7, the V gene TRBV11-2, with D possibly being TRBD1 (6 bases). Germline V gives CDR1 SGHAT, CDR2 FQNNGV. Trimming pared 4 bases from V and 3 bases from J, leaving 19 bases between. CDR3 length: 16 amino acids. The CDR3: CASSSHRDMRFYEQYF. CDR3 in DNA: TGTGCCAGCAGCTCACACCGGGACATGCGTTTCTACGAGCAGTACTTC. Full variable domain (outside the CDR3, taken from reference TRBV11-2 and TRBJ2-7): EAGVAQSPRYKIIEKRQSVAFWCNPISGHATLYWYQQILGQGPKLLIQFQNNGVVDDSQLPKDRFSAERLKGVDSTLKIQPAKLEDSAVYLCASSSHRDMRFYEQYFGPGTRLTVT.

This chain uses TRBV4-1 with TRBJ2-7; TRBD1 is a possible D gene (6 bases). The germline gives CDR1 MGHRA, CDR2 YSYEKL. The V and J ends lost 4 bases and 2 bases respectively, with 12 bases between them. CDR3 length: 14 amino acids. The CDR3 coding sequence is TGCGCCAGCAGCCCCCGGGACACTACCTACGAGCAGTACTTC. It is translated as CASSPRDTTYEQYF.

This chain connects TRBV7-6 to TRBJ2-3; 11 bases map to TRBD1. Germline CDR1 reads SGHVS; CDR2 reads FNYEAQ. This CDR3 contains 15 residues. The ends lost 5 bases at V and 3 bases at J; junction bases unmatched: 4. The CDR3 region has the DNA TGTGCCAGCAGCCCGCGGGACAGGGGGACAGATACGCAGTATTTT. Translating gives CASSPRDRGTDTQYF.

The V and J genes are TRBV12-5 and TRBJ2-1; D not resolved. Trimming removed 2 bases at V and 9 bases at J, with 5 bases between. Germline assignment: CDR1 LGHNT and CDR2 FRNRAP. This CDR3 is built from 11 residues. For the CDR3, the DNA is TGTGCTAGTGGTTTGCTCGGTGAGCAGTTCTTC. This encodes CASGLLGEQFF.

This clone appeared a few times. CDR3 DNA sequence: TGCGCCAGCAGCCCAATGGTGTTCGGCGGGGAGCTGTTTTTT. Protein product: CASSPMVFGGELFF. The V call is TRBV4-3, the J call TRBJ2-2; D is undetermined. Trimming took 4 bases from V and 7 from J, leaving 13 bases between them. The length of the CDR3 is 14 residues. The germline V gene has CDR1 LGHNA and CDR2 YSLEER.

This clone was recorded once. The rearrangement uses TRBV18 and TRBJ1-2, with 7 nucleotides matching TRBD1. The CDR3 runs 14 residues. Per germline, CDR1 KGHSH and CDR2 LQKENI. J was trimmed by 2 bases and V by 3 bases; bases with no gene match: 3. CDR3 sequence (DNA): TGTGCCAGCTCACCGGACAGGACCAACTATGGCTACACCTTC. Its translation is CASSPDRTNYGYTF. The full variable domain, completed using reference TRBV18 and TRBJ1-2, is NAGVMQNPRHLVRRRGQEARLRCSPMKGHSHVYWYRQLPEEGLKFMVYLQKENIIDESGMPKERFSAEFPKEGPSILRIQQVVRGDSAAYFCASSPDRTNYGYTFGSGTRLTVV.

The DNA of the CDR3 is TGCAGCGTTGTAACGACAGCACAGTACGAGCAGTACTTC. The encoded protein is CSVVTTAQYEQYF. The chain links TRBV29-1 to TRBJ2-5, with a weak D call TRBD1 (5 bases). The J call may be faulty, since TRBJ2-7 better matches the DNA end. The germline V gene encodes CDR1 SQVTM and CDR2 ANQGSEA. CDR3 length: 13 amino acids.

The chain links TRBV9 to TRBJ2-7; TRBD2 might be the D (5 bases). CDR3 length: 13 amino acids. Trimming pared 0 bases from V and 6 bases from J, leaving 10 bases between. The germline V gene encodes CDR1 SGDLS and CDR2 YYNGEE. The CDR3 DNA is TGTGCCAGCAGCGTAGGACTATCGACCGAGCAGTACTTC. Protein product: CASSVGLSTEQYF. Complete variable domain (other parts from reference TRBV9 and TRBJ2-7): DSGVTQTPKHLITATGQRVTLRCSPRSGDLSVYWYQQSLDQGLQFLIQYYNGEERAKGNILERFSAQQFPDLHSELNLSSLELGDSALYFCASSVGLSTEQYFGPGTRLTVT.